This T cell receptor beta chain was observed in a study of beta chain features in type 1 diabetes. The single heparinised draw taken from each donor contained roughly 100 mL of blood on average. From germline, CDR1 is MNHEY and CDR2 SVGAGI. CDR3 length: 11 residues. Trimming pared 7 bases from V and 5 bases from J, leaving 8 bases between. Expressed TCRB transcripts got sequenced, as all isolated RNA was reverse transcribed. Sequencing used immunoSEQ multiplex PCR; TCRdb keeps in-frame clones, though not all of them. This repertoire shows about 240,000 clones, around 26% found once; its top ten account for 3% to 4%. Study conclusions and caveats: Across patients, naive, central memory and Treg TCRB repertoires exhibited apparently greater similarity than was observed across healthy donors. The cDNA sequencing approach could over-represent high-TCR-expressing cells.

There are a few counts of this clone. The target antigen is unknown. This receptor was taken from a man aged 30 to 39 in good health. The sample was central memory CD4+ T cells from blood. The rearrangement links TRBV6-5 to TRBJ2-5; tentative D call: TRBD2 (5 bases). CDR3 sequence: CASTQRETQYF. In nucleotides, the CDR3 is TGTGCCAGCACCCAGCGGGAGACCCAGTACTTC.